This TCR beta chain was sequenced for a study of T cells in tuberculosis. There are a few counts of this clone. Clones were read by immunoSEQ multiplex PCR, and TCRdb kept only the in-frame ones, dropping some. The table lists around 10,000 clones, roughly 94% of them singletons. The source of this sequence is an adult with tuberculosis. Material: PBMCs.

In DNA, the CDR3 is TGTGCCAGCAGTCCCTCGAGACTCGACTCCTACGAGCAGTACTTC. As protein: CASSPSRLDSYEQYF. The rearrangement uses TRBV6-6 and TRBJ2-7; no reliable D call. V lost 5 bases, J lost 0 bases, and 14 bases lay in between. The germline CDR1 and CDR2 sequences are MNHNY and SVGAGI (reference sequence). The length of the CDR3 is 15 residues.